This TCR beta chain was profiled in a study of blood T cell repertoires in COVID-19. Background on the study: Spain, Italy and the United States supplied samples that represented acute and convalescent COVID-19. Nucleic acid was either cDNA or gDNA, and it came from T cells, B-cell-depleted T cells, or PBMCs.

Methods used by the authors: Reference gene primers were amplified, and this amplification served to estimate nucleated cell counts. Here immunoSEQ multiplex PCR was the method, and the copy in TCRdb shows in-frame clones only, minus some. D and trimming come from the DNA, and the V and J calls and clone size come from that table. Among approximately 430,000 clones, around 86% were seen once, and the ten largest hold 1.4%. J lost 4 bases, V lost 2 bases, and 5 bases had no gene match. The CDR3 runs to 16 residues. The V gene's germline CDR1 is MGHRA and CDR2 YSYEKL. Sequencing was done on a sample of peripheral blood. The TCR was taken from a woman aged 25 to 39 with active or convalescent COVID-19. The V and J genes are TRBV4-1 and TRBJ2-1, with TRBD2 matching 10 bases. The chain's CDR3 is CASSQRGLASYNEQFF. DNA for the CDR3: TGCGCCAGCAGCCAACGGGGACTAGCGAGTTACAATGAGCAGTTCTTC.